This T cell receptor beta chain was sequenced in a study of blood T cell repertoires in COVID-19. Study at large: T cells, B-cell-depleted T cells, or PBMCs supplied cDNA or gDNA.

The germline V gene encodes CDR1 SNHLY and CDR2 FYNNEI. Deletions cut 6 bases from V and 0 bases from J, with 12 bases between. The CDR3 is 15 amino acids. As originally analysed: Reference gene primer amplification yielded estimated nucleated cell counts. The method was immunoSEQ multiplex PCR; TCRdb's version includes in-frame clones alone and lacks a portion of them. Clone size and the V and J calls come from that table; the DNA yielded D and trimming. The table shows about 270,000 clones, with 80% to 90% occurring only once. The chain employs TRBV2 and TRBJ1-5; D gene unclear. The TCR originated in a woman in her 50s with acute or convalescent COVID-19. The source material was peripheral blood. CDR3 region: CASSDWGDSNQPQHF. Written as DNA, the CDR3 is TGTGCCAGCAGCGATTGGGGAGATAGCAATCAGCCCCAGCATTTT.